The TCR beta chain under discussion was sequenced for a study of T cells in Graves' hyperthyroidism and ophthalmopathy. Germline V lookup: CDR1 SGHTS, CDR2 YDEGEE. This CDR3 spans 15 amino acids. The germline V and J ends were trimmed by 1 base and 5 bases, with 15 bases remaining between them. The source material, RNA transcripts, was used to amplify TCR beta CDR3 regions. The HTBI primer set drove a first-round RT-PCR of the TCR CDR3. TCRdb reprocessed the multiplex PCR reads with MiXCR, giving one entry per CDR3 protein. The sample carries around 300,000 distinct CDR3 sequences, about 15% recorded once.

The sample consisted of blood. The chain recombines TRBV5-8 with TRBJ1-2; no reliable D call. This TCR was sampled from a woman aged 45 to 65 with Graves' hyperthyroidism that later progressed to Graves' ophthalmopathy. DNA for the CDR3: TGTGCCAGCAGCTTGTTCGGCTTAAGACCGTATGGCTACACCTTC. Protein sequence: CASSLFGLRPYGYTF.